This TCR beta chain was captured in a study of Graves' ophthalmopathy and Graves' hyperthyroidism. On the study more broadly: Sampling took place at initial diagnosis, with peripheral blood obtained before any treatment. Study-wide results and caveats: Blood was where most expanded thyroid clonotypes above 0.001 frequency also turned up.

Researchers took RNA transcripts and amplified TCR beta CDR3 regions from them. Amplification began with first-round RT-PCR using HTBI primers, then second-round multiplex PCR was performed. TCRdb re-analysed the multiplex PCR reads in MiXCR, keeping a single row per CDR3 protein. The repertoire has 350,000 or so distinct CDR3 sequences, about 17% of them found once; the top ten carry over 9%. The CDR3 consists of 13 residues. V lost 5 bases and J lost 0, with 8 bases in between. Per germline, CDR1 SGHRS and CDR2 YFSETQ. This clonotype was observed at least ten times. No antigen is known for it. This chain links TRBV5-1 with TRBJ1-1; D gene ambiguous. The sample taken for sequencing was peripheral blood. The receptor was derived from an adult man with Graves' ophthalmopathy. The CDR3 loop is CASRPRLNTEAFF. The CDR3 coding sequence is TGCGCCAGCAGGCCCAGACTGAACACTGAAGCTTTCTTT.